This is a list of T cell receptor beta chains from one sample in a study of cytomegalovirus exposure and HLA in healthy donors. Clones were read by immunoSEQ multiplex PCR, and TCRdb kept only the in-frame ones, dropping some. This repertoire shows around 150,000 clones, about two thirds found once; its top ten account for 2.8%. Sequences were obtained from PBMCs. Receptor source: a woman aged 30 to 39 in good health and CMV-seronegative. CDR3s include the opening cysteine and the closing phenylalanine or tryptophan. The size entry is marked missing in some rows and otherwise reads once, few, many or a size class.

V,J,size,CDR3
TRBV15,TRBJ2-5,.,CATRKGLVQETQYF
TRBV4-3,TRBJ1-2,.,CASSPGAGYGYTF
TRBV4-3,TRBJ2-3,.,CASSQDGGSSTDTQYF
TRBV23-1,TRBJ2-3,.,CASTNRGAFPDTQYF
TRBV7-9,TRBJ2-1,.,CASSKGGLAGGNEQFF
TRBV30,TRBJ2-2,.,CAWSISWGGPGELFF
TRBV5-4,TRBJ2-7,.,CASSSKTSGRPYEQYF
TRBV4-1,TRBJ1-2,few,CASSREGLYGYTF
TRBV11-2,TRBJ1-1,.,CASSPRRDTEAFF
TRBV5-1,TRBJ2-7,few,CASSPLDRGNEQYF
TRBV7-9,TRBJ2-7,.,CSSSLDSGDEQYF
TRBV5-6,TRBJ2-1,.,CASSTSGSNNEQFF
TRBV27,TRBJ2-6,.,CASSLGPQMGANVLTF
TRBV4-3,TRBJ1-3,few,CASSQSRGAFSGNTIYF
TRBV6-5,TRBJ1-2,.,CASSYSEGSGYTF
TRBV20-1,TRBJ1-1,.,CSARDGDEAFF
TRBV30,TRBJ1-4,few,CAADPGEKLFF
TRBV29-1,TRBJ2-7,.,CSVLGQGHDYEQYF
TRBV5-6,TRBJ1-4,.,CASSFLGAGEKLFF
TRBV18,TRBJ2-4,once,CASSPLQGEEGNIQYF
TRBV12-5,TRBJ2-2,.,CASGLTGIANTGELFF
TRBV6-6,TRBJ2-1,.,CAIAPTGSTQRQFF
TRBV7-2,TRBJ2-1,.,CASSVGGLNYHNEQFF
TRBV4-3,TRBJ2-3,.,CASSQEMSRTPDTQYF
TRBV6-5,TRBJ1-2,many,CASRSPGGYYGYTF
TRBV5-1,TRBJ2-7,.,CASKLGGSSYEQYF
TRBV19,TRBJ1-1,.,CATSGFMNTEAFF
TRBV7-8,TRBJ2-1,.,CASSLGRSGAHEQFF
TRBV15,TRBJ1-2,.,CATSRDSPGDYGYTF
TRBV30,TRBJ2-2,.,CAWSGRDDLLSMFF
TRBV5-4,TRBJ2-7,.,CASSNGGGSSYEQYF
TRBV5-5,TRBJ1-4,.,CASSLGTTPGDEKLFF
TRBV28,TRBJ2-1,once,CASSWTDNHYNEQFF
TRBV30,TRBJ2-5,once,CAWSKGGQGAKTQYF
TRBV11-2,TRBJ2-4,.,CASSLWGGLGKAKNIQYF
TRBV29-1,TRBJ1-6,.,CSVGLAGRGISPLHF
TRBV11-3,TRBJ2-2,.,CASSGGALTGELFF
TRBV5-1,TRBJ2-7,.,CASSLTSGRPYEQYF
TRBV4-2,TRBJ1-1,.,CASSLLLRGERNEAFF
TRBV4-3,TRBJ2-3,.,CASSRRGTITDTQYF
TRBV7-3,TRBJ2-6,.,CASSLPTGVSNVLTF
TRBV28,TRBJ1-1,.,CASSILTALNTEAFF